This T cell receptor (beta chain) was captured by sequencing in a study of cytomegalovirus exposure and HLA in healthy donors. Study results and limitations: In a later analysis, TCR beta V- and J-gene trimming was associated with a missense DCLRE1C variant. Only CMV serostatus was available as immune exposure information.

Primers included in the PCR were 60 Vbeta and 13 Jbeta primers. Produced via immunoSEQ multiplex PCR; TCRdb's table is partial and in-frame only. The sample lists tens of thousands of clones; nearly 80% were seen once. The germline V gene encodes CDR1 MNHEY and CDR2 SMNVEV (reference sequence). The CDR3 sequence is 12 residues long. V was cut by 4 bases and J by 9 bases, with 10 bases left in between. This clone came up a few times. No antigen is known for it. The sample taken for sequencing was PBMCs. V and J are TRBV27 and TRBJ2-1; D not certain. This receptor was obtained from a woman aged 40-49 years in good health and CMV-seropositive. DNA of the CDR3: TGTGCCAGCAGTTCGGCGAGGAGTGAGCAGTTCTTC. It translates to CASSSARSEQFF.